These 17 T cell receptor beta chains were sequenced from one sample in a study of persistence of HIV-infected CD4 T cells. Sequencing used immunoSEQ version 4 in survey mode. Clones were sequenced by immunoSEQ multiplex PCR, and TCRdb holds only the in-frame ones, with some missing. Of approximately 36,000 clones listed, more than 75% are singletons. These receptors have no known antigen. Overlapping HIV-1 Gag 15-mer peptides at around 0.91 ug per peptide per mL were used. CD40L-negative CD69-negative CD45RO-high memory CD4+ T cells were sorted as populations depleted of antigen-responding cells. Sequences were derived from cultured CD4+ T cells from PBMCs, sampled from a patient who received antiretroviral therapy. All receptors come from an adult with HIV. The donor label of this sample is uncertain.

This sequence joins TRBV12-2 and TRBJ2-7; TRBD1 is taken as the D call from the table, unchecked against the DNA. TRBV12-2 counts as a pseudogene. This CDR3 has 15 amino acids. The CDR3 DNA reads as TGTGCAAGTCGCTTAGCCGGCAGGTCCTCCTACGAGCAGTACTTC. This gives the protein CASRLAGRSSYEQYF.

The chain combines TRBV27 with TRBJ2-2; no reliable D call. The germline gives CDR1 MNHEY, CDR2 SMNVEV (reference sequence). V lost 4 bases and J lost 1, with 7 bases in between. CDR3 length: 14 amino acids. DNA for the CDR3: TGTGCCAGCAGTTACCCCTGGAACACCGGGGAGCTGTTTTTT. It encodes CASSYPWNTGELFF.

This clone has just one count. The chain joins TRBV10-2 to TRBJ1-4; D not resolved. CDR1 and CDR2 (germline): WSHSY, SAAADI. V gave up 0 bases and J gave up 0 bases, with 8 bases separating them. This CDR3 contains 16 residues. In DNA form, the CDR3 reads TGCGCCAGCAGTGAGTCTATAGGTGCAACTAATGAAAAACTGTTTTTT. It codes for CASSESIGATNEKLFF.

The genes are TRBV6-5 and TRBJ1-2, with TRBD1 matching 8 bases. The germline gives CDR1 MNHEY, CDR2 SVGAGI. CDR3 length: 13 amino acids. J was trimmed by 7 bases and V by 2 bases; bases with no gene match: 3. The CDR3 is CASSYGTGGGYTF. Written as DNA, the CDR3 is TGTGCCAGCAGTTACGGGACAGGTGGTGGCTACACCTTC.

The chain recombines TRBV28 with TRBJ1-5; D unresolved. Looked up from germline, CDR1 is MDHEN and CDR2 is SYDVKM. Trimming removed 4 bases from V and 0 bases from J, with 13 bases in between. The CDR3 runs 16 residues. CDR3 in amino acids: CASSSKGVDSNQPQHF. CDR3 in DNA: TGTGCCAGCAGTTCGAAAGGCGTAGATAGCAATCAGCCCCAGCATTTT.

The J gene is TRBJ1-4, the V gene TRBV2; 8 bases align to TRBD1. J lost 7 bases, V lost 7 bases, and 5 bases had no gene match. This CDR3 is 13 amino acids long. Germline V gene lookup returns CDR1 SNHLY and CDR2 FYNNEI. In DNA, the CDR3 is TGTGCCAGCACTAAGGACAGGGCTGAAAAACTGTTTTTT. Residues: CASTKDRAEKLFF.

The CDR3 region has the DNA TGTGCCAGTAGTCTCTCGCACAGGGGGACGAACACAGATACGCAGTATTTT. Its protein is CASSLSHRGTNTDTQYF. The chain couples TRBV19 to TRBJ2-3, with 8 bases lining up with TRBD1. Trimming cost V 5 bases and J 2 bases; bases outside gene matches: 12. The CDR3 has 17 amino acids. CDR1 is LNHDA and CDR2 is SQIVND in the germline V gene (reference sequence).

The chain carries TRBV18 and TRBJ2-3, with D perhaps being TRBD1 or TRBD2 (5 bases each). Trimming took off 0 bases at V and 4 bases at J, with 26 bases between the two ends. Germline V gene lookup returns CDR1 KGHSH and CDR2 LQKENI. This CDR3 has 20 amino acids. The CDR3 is CASSPPTSLWEHGTSDTQYF. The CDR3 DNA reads TGTGCCAGCTCACCACCGACGAGTCTATGGGAACACGGGACCTCAGATACGCAGTATTTT.

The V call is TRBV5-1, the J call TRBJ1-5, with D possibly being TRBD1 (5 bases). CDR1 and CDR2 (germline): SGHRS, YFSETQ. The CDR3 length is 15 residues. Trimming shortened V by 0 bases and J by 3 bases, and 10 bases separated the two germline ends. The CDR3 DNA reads TGCGCCAGCAGCTTGGATCAGGGAGACAATCAGCCCCAGCATTTT. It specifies CASSLDQGDNQPQHF.

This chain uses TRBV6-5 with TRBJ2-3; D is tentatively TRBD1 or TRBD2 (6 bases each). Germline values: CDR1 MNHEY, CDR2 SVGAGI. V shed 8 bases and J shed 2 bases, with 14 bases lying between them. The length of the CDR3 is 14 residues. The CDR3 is CASQGRGVTDTQYF. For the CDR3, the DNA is TGTGCCAGCCAGGGGCGCGGGGTCACAGATACGCAGTATTTT.

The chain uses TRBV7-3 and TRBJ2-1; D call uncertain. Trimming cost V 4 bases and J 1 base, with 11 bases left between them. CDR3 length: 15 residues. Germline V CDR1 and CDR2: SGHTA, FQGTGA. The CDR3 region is CASSSTLGSYNEQFF. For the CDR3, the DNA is TGTGCCAGCAGCTCGACCTTGGGTTCCTACAATGAGCAGTTCTTC.

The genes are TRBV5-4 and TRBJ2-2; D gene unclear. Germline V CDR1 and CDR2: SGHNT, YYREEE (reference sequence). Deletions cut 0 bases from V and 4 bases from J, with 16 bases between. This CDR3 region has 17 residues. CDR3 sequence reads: CASSLVGSSRVTGELFF. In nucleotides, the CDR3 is TGTGCCAGCAGCTTGGTTGGGTCTTCAAGGGTCACCGGGGAGCTGTTTTTT.

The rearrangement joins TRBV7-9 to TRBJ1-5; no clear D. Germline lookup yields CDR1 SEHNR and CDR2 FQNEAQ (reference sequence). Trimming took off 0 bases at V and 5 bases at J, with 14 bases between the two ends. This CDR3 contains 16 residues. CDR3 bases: TGTGCCAGCAGCTTAGCGGTTACAGCGAGGGATCAGCCCCAGCATTTT. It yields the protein CASSLAVTARDQPQHF.

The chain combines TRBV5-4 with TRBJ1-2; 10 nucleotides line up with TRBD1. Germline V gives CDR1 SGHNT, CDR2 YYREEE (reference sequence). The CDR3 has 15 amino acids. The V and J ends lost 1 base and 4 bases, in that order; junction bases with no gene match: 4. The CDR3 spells CASSLSTGGFYGYTF. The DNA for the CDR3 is TGTGCCAGCAGCTTGTCGACAGGGGGCTTCTATGGCTACACCTTC.

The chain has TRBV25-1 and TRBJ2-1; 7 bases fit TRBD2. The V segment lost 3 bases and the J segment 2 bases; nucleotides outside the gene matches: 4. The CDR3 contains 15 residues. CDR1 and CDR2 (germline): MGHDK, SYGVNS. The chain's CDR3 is CASSDVGGAYNEQFF. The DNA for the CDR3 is TGTGCCAGCAGTGATGTGGGGGGGGCCTACAATGAGCAGTTCTTC.

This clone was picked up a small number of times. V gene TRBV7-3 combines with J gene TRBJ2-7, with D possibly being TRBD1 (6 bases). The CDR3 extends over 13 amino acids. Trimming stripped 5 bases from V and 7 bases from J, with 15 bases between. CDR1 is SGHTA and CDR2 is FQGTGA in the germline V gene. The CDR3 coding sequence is TGTGCCAGCAGCCATGATGGGGGCGGAGAGCAGTACTTC. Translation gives CASSHDGGGEQYF.

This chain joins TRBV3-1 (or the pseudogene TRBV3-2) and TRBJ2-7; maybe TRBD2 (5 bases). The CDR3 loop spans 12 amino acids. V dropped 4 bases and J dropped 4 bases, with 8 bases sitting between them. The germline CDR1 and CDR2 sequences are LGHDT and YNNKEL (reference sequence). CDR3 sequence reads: CASSPRGYEQYF. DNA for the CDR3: TGTGCCAGCAGCCCAAGAGGGTACGAGCAGTACTTC.